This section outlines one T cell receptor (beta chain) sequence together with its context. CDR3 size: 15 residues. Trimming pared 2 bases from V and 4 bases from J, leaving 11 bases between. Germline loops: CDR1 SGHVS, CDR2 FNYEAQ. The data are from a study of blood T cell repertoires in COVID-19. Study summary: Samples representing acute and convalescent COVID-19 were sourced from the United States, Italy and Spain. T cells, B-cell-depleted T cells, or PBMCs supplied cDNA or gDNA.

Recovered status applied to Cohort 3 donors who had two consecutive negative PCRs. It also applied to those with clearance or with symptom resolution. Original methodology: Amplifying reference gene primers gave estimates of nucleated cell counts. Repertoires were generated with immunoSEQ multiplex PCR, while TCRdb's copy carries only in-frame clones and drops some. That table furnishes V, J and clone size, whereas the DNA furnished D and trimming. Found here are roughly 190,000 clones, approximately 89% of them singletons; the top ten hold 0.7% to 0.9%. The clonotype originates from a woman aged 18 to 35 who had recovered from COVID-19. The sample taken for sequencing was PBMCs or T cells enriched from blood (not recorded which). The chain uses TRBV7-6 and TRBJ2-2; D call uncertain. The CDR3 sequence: CASSLLTIGTGELFF. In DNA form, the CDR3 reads TGTGCCAGCAGCTTACTCACCATCGGCACCGGGGAGCTGTTTTTT.